The T cell receptor (beta chain) described here comes from a study of OX40 agonist ivuxolimab in advanced cancers. On this clone itself: The conserved phenylalanine or tryptophan is not found at the CDR3 terminus, so this likely reflects a read error.

V was pared by 0 bases and J by 6 bases, with 14 bases between. The CDR3 has 15 amino acids. Germline-derived CDR1 and CDR2 are SQVTM and ANQGSEA. TCRdb keeps only in-frame clones here, not all; method: immunoSEQ multiplex PCR. Here the sample spans tens of thousands of clones, about 88% being singletons. The V gene is TRBV29-1, the J gene TRBJ1-4; maybe TRBD1 (5 bases). The sequencing here drew on CD4+ or CD8+ T cells sorted from blood, taken in a trial of the OX40 agonist ivuxolimab. This TCR came from an adult with an advanced solid tumor such as melanoma, head and neck, liver or kidney cancer. In DNA form, the CDR3 reads TGCAGCGTTGAAGAACGGGGCTCGGATGATGAAAAACTGTTTCTT. Amino acid sequence: CSVEERGSDDEKLFL.